The sequence of this TCR beta chain was determined in a study of T-cell reconstitution after alpha-beta-depleted transplantation in children. As it was prepared, the TCRbeta library received unique molecular identifiers. TCRdb re-called the PCR reads with MiXCR, one entry per CDR3 protein. The sample has approximately 110,000 distinct CDR3 sequences, around 23% seen once. Deletions cut 5 bases from V and 4 bases from J, with 6 bases between. The CDR3 is 12 amino acids. The input for sequencing was PBMCs, mostly from graft donor cells, taken 180 days after TCRalphabeta/CD19-depleted stem cell transplant. V is TRBV12-3 or TRBV12-4 and J is TRBJ2-1; D remains ambiguous. The clonotype comes from a male patient aged 2 to 9 who had a stem cell transplant for chronic granulomatous disease, so the T cells may come from the graft donor. In DNA, the CDR3 is TGTGCCAGCAGTGCACATTACAATGAGCAGTTCTTC. Translating it yields CASSAHYNEQFF.